This TCR beta chain was recorded in a study of identical twins. It was template switching that added a universal primer site, and there were unique molecular identifiers on the cDNA. Via MiXCR, TCRdb re-called the 5' RACE reads, giving one row per CDR3 protein. Found here are about 240,000 distinct CDR3 sequences, about 7.5% of them singletons; the top ten hold 5.4%. The same specimen was also included in a second study, on yellow fever vaccine responses in identical twins.

This sequence originates from a woman between 18 and 29 years old in good health. Sequenced sample: CD8+ T cells sorted from blood.

The CDR3 reads CASSGWDRGGQPQHF. CDR3 nucleotides: TGTGCCAGCAGTGGGTGGGACAGGGGAGGACAGCCCCAGCATTTT. The chain is built from TRBV12-3 or TRBV12-4 and TRBJ1-5; TRBD1 agrees at 10 bases. This CDR3 spans 15 amino acids. J gave up 7 bases and V 5 bases, and 8 bases lay outside the gene matches.